These 27 T cell receptor beta chains were all obtained from the same sample, sequenced in a study of beta chain features in type 1 diabetes. Points from the study as a whole: Significant though moderate, a shortening of TCRB CDR3s appeared in all four CD4+ subsets of Type 1 diabetes patients.

These receptors have no identified antigens. Of the isolated RNA, all was reverse transcribed, and so the sequenced material was expressed TCRB transcripts. Some clones are missing from TCRdb's copy, which holds only in-frame ones; the method was immunoSEQ multiplex PCR. The sample yields around 170,000 clones, 7% to 9.5% seen once. Sequencing input: central memory CD4+ T cells from blood. Every receptor here comes from a young woman with type 1 diabetes.

The rearrangement joins TRBV19 to TRBJ1-1; D call uncertain. The CDR3 spans 12 residues. The germline V gene has CDR1 LNHDA and CDR2 SQIVND (reference sequence). V dropped 5 bases and J dropped 8 bases, with 12 bases sitting between them. Written as DNA, the CDR3 is TGTGCCAGTAGTTTCGGGGAGTCGGAAGCTTTCTTT. It encodes CASSFGESEAFF.

The V and J genes are TRBV5-1 and TRBJ2-1, with a tentative D call TRBD2 (5 bases). The V gene lost 6 bases and the J gene lost 10 bases, with 11 bases spanning the gap. The CDR3 runs to 11 residues. Germline V gives CDR1 SGHRS, CDR2 YFSETQ. The CDR3 region is CASKAENEQFF. In nucleotides, the CDR3 is TGCGCCAGCAAAGCGGAGAACGAGCAGTTCTTC. Filled out from reference TRBV5-1 and TRBJ2-1, the complete variable domain reads KAGVTQTPRYLIKTRGQQVTLSCSPISGHRSVSWYQQTPGQGLQFLFEYFSETQRNKGNFPGRFSGRQFSNSRSEMNVSTLELGDSALYLCASKAENEQFFGPGTRLTVL.

V gene TRBV7-8 combines with J gene TRBJ2-5; TRBD1 agrees at 7 bases. The CDR3 is made up of 13 amino acids. J lost 2 bases, V lost 5 bases, and 2 bases had no gene match. Germline loops: CDR1 SGHVS, CDR2 FQNEAQ. The CDR3: CASSQGQQETQYF. CDR3 nucleotides: TGTGCCAGCAGCCAGGGACAGCAAGAGACCCAGTACTTC.

This clone occurred many times. The V and J genes are TRBV5-8 and TRBJ1-2; 8 bases fit TRBD1. This CDR3 comprises 14 residues. Per the germline V gene, CDR1 is SGHTS and CDR2 is YDEGEE. V was pared by 4 bases and J by 3 bases, with 5 bases of the junction left unmatched. CDR3 nucleotide sequence: TGTGCCAGCAGCGTGACAGGGGTGGACTATGGCTACACCTTC. It encodes CASSVTGVDYGYTF.

There are a few counts of this clone. DNA of the CDR3: TGTGCCAGCAGCCCCAGGGGCTCTGGGGCCAACGTCCTGACTTTC. It specifies CASSPRGSGANVLTF. J is TRBJ2-6 and V is TRBV7-9, with D perhaps matching TRBD1 (6 bases). V was shortened by 5 bases and J by 0 bases, with 8 bases between the two germline ends. Per germline, CDR1 SEHNR and CDR2 FQNEAQ (reference sequence). There are 15 residues in the CDR3.

This clone appeared a few times. The chain uses TRBV7-9 and TRBJ2-7, with a weak D call TRBD1 (6 bases). V was shortened by 5 bases and J by 1 base, with 21 bases between the two germline ends. From germline, CDR1 is SEHNR and CDR2 FQNEAQ (reference sequence). The CDR3 is 17 amino acids. CDR3 loop: CASSQGPTGLLSYEQYF. The CDR3 DNA reads as TGTGCCAGCAGCCAAGGGCCTACAGGGCTCTTATCCTACGAGCAGTACTTC.

This clone has more than one count but fewer than ten. The CDR3 DNA is TGTGCCAGCAGCTTAGCATTAGGAGACTCCAACACTGAAGCTTTCTTT. It encodes CASSLALGDSNTEAFF. J is TRBJ1-1 and V is TRBV7-4; D uncertain. The germline gives CDR1 SGHVT, CDR2 SQSDAQ. The CDR3 has 16 residues. V lost 0 bases and J lost 2, with 13 bases in between.

This sequence joins TRBV6-6 and TRBJ1-2, with D unresolved. Germline V gene sequence: CDR1 MNHNY, CDR2 SVGAGI (reference sequence). CDR3 length: 14 amino acids. The V gene lost 2 bases and the J gene lost 3 bases, with 10 bases spanning the gap. In DNA form, the CDR3 reads TGTGCCAGCAGTTACGACCCCCGGGACTATGGCTACACCTTC. Translation gives CASSYDPRDYGYTF.

This clone appeared a few times. This rearrangement joins TRBV7-9 to TRBJ1-1; D uncertain. This CDR3 has 15 residues. Looked up from germline, CDR1 is SEHNR and CDR2 is FQNEAQ (reference sequence). The ends were cut back, 5 bases at V and 5 bases at J, with 18 bases in the middle. CDR3 amino acids: CASSQTQEDGTEAFF. The CDR3 nucleotides read TGTGCCAGCAGCCAAACACAAGAGGATGGTACTGAAGCTTTCTTT.

The DNA of the CDR3 is TGTGCCAGCAGCACCAGGAACTATGGCTACACCTTC. Its translation: CASSTRNYGYTF. This chain links TRBV11-1 with TRBJ1-2; no definite D call. With 5 bases removed from V and 2 bases from J, the gap between germline ends came to 6 bases. Germline-derived CDR1 and CDR2 are SGHAT and FQDESV (reference sequence). CDR3 length: 12 amino acids. Drawing the rest from reference TRBV11-1 and TRBJ1-2, the complete variable domain is EAEVAQSPRYKITEKSQAVAFWCDPISGHATLYWYRQILGQGPELLVQFQDESVVDDSQLPKDRFSAERLKGVDSTLKIQPAELGDSAMYLCASSTRNYGYTFGSGTRLTVV.

About this clone: A much larger clone differs by one base, so this may be a read error. V gene TRBV5-4 combines with J gene TRBJ1-1; D is possibly TRBD1 (5 bases). Germline V gives CDR1 SGHNT, CDR2 YYREEE (reference sequence). Trimming stripped 4 bases from V and 1 base from J, with 14 bases between. The CDR3 length is 15 residues. CDR3 in amino acids: CASSRAEGANTEAFF. The CDR3 DNA reads TGTGCCAGCAGCCGAGCCGAAGGGGCGAACACTGAAGCTTTCTTT.

The sample holds a few counts of this clone. The CDR3 DNA reads as TGCAGCGCTACTCGGAGCTCCTACAATGAGCAGTTCTTC. This codes for CSATRSSYNEQFF. This sequence joins TRBV29-1 and TRBJ2-1, with no clear D. CDR3 length equals 13 residues. V lost 7 bases, J lost 0 bases, and 10 bases lay in between. Germline values: CDR1 SQVTM, CDR2 ANQGSEA.

This clone was observed a single time. This chain links TRBV7-9 with TRBJ2-3; the D is unclear. This CDR3 contains 12 residues. Trimming cost V 5 bases and J 4 bases, with 7 bases left between them. Germline values: CDR1 SEHNR, CDR2 FQNEAQ (reference sequence). CDR3 residues: CASSPFSDTQYF. The CDR3 DNA is TGTGCCAGCAGCCCCTTTTCAGATACGCAGTATTTT.

The CDR3 protein is CATCRSGRTYNEQFF. In DNA form, the CDR3 reads TGTGCCACCTGTAGAAGCGGGAGGACCTACAATGAGCAGTTCTTC. The chain recombines TRBV19 with TRBJ2-1; TRBD2 matches at 9 bases. The V gene's germline CDR1 is LNHDA and CDR2 SQIVND (reference sequence). The CDR3 is 15 residues long. The ends lost 10 bases at V and 2 bases at J; junction bases unmatched: 9.

The chain combines TRBV5-1 with TRBJ2-5, with TRBD2 matching over 9 bases. Germline trimming cut 0 bases from V and 1 base from J; bases unmatched to any gene: 4. The CDR3 spans 16 residues. Germline V gives CDR1 SGHRS, CDR2 YFSETQ. The DNA for the CDR3 is TGCGCCAGCAGCTTGGGGGCTAGCGGGACCCAAGAGACCCAGTACTTC. Its protein product is CASSLGASGTQETQYF. The full variable domain, with the rest looked up from reference TRBV5-1 and TRBJ2-5, is KAGVTQTPRYLIKTRGQQVTLSCSPISGHRSVSWYQQTPGQGLQFLFEYFSETQRNKGNFPGRFSGRQFSNSRSEMNVSTLELGDSALYLCASSLGASGTQETQYFGPGTRLLVL.

The sample holds a few counts of this clone. The V gene is TRBV5-1, the J gene TRBJ2-3; possibly TRBD1 for D (5 bases). From germline, CDR1 is SGHRS and CDR2 YFSETQ. V lost 0 bases, J lost 3 bases, and 11 bases lay in between. The CDR3 loop spans 15 amino acids. DNA of the CDR3: TGCGCCAGCAGCTTGGCCCAGGGTGGGACAGATACGCAGTATTTT. It translates to CASSLAQGGTDTQYF.

The CDR3 DNA follows: TGTGCCACAGGACTAGCTCGCAATGAGCAGTTCTTC. This encodes CATGLARNEQFF. The rearrangement uses TRBV14 and TRBJ2-1; 8 bases match TRBD2. Trimming removed 10 bases from V and 6 bases from J; junction bases left unmatched: 5. Germline lookup yields CDR1 SGHDN and CDR2 FVKESK. The CDR3 has 12 amino acids.

V usage is TRBV6-1 and J usage is TRBJ1-1, with D tentatively TRBD1 (6 bases). V was pared by 4 bases and J by 6 bases, with 9 bases between. This CDR3 spans 12 amino acids. The germline V gene encodes CDR1 MNHNS and CDR2 SASEGT. The DNA of the CDR3 is TGTGCCAGCAGTGGAGGACAGTCTGAAGCTTTCTTT. It is translated as CASSGGQSEAFF.

The V gene is TRBV5-1, the J gene TRBJ1-4; 7 nucleotides align to TRBD1. J was trimmed by 5 bases and V by 4 bases; bases with no gene match: 5. Germline CDR1 reads SGHRS; CDR2 reads YFSETQ. This CDR3 has 14 amino acids. DNA of the CDR3: TGCGCCAGCAGCCCCGGGACAGCAAATGAAAAACTGTTTTTT. It specifies CASSPGTANEKLFF.

V gene TRBV6-5 combines with J gene TRBJ2-7; D is possibly TRBD1 (5 bases). The V end was cut by 2 bases, the J end by 5 bases, with 13 bases between. Germline loops: CDR1 MNHEY, CDR2 SVGAGI. The CDR3 extends over 14 amino acids. The CDR3 DNA reads as TGTGCCAGCAGTTACGCAGGCAGGGCCGACGAGCAGTACTTC. The encoded protein is CASSYAGRADEQYF.

This clone was found a few times. The chain couples TRBV30 to TRBJ2-3; D might be TRBD2 (5 bases). V lost 4 bases and J lost 1, with 18 bases in between. CDR3 length: 16 amino acids. Germline V gene sequence: CDR1 GTSNPN, CDR2 SVGIG (reference sequence). In DNA, the CDR3 is TGTGCCTGGACTTATCCGGGAACACGGGGCACAGATACGCAGTATTTT. Translated: CAWTYPGTRGTDTQYF.

The sample holds a few counts of this clone. V gene TRBV6-1 combines with J gene TRBJ1-2; TRBD1 matches 7 bases. This CDR3 is built from 12 residues. Germline V gene sequence: CDR1 MNHNS, CDR2 SASEGT. The J segment lost 8 bases and the V segment lost 6 bases, leaving 6 bases of the junction unmatched. The CDR3 DNA follows: TGTGCCAGCAGCGCTTGGACAGGCGGCTACACCTTC. Amino acids: CASSAWTGGYTF.

This clone has more than one count but fewer than ten. This sequence joins TRBV29-1 and TRBJ2-5; D possibly corresponds to TRBD2 (5 bases). Trimming removed 4 bases from V and 1 base from J, with 10 bases in between. The CDR3 has 13 amino acids. From germline, CDR1 is SQVTM and CDR2 ANQGSEA. The CDR3 DNA sequence: TGCAGCGTTGTTAGAGGGTCCCAAGAGACCCAGTACTTC. It specifies CSVVRGSQETQYF.

V is TRBV18 and J is TRBJ2-3; 11 bases agree with TRBD2. V was clipped by 3 bases and J by 7 bases; unmatched bases: 9. Germline V gene lookup returns CDR1 KGHSH and CDR2 LQKENI. The CDR3 is made up of 16 amino acids. The CDR3 sequence is CASSPPSGLAVHTQYF. CDR3 coding DNA: TGTGCCAGCTCACCCCCGTCGGGACTAGCGGTACATACGCAGTATTTT. The variable domain in full, completed from reference TRBV18 and TRBJ2-3, reads NAGVMQNPRHLVRRRGQEARLRCSPMKGHSHVYWYRQLPEEGLKFMVYLQKENIIDESGMPKERFSAEFPKEGPSILRIQQVVRGDSAAYFCASSPPSGLAVHTQYFGPGTRLTVL.

This clone occurred a few times. The chain recombines TRBV13 with TRBJ2-7, with D possibly being TRBD2 (7 bases). There are 12 residues in the CDR3. Germline V gene sequence: CDR1 PRHDT, CDR2 FYEKMQ (reference sequence). The V and J ends lost 6 bases and 5 bases respectively, with 11 bases between them. This CDR3 reads CASRRGAHEQYF. The CDR3 nucleotides read TGTGCCAGCAGACGGGGGGCCCACGAGCAGTACTTC.

A few counts support this clone. The V and J genes are TRBV6-6 and TRBJ1-1; no clear D gene. There are 13 residues in the CDR3. Trimming removed 0 bases at V and 10 bases at J, with 12 bases between. Germline V CDR1 and CDR2: MNHNY, SVGAGI (reference sequence). As DNA, the CDR3 is TGTGCCAGCAGTTACTCTATAGAGGCCAGAGCTTTCTTT. This gives the protein CASSYSIEARAFF.

In its sample, this clone was seen a few times. V is TRBV27 and J is TRBJ2-1; 10 bases align to TRBD1. Germline CDR1 and CDR2: MNHEY and SMNVEV (reference sequence). The V segment lost 7 bases and the J segment 4 bases; nucleotides outside the gene matches: 7. CDR3 length equals 15 residues. DNA of the CDR3: TGTGCCAGCACCCCGGGACAGGGGTTATACAATGAGCAGTTCTTC. Translation gives CASTPGQGLYNEQFF.